This is a list of T cell receptor beta chains from one sample in a study of early stage breast cancer tumors. TCRdb's copy holds only in-frame clones and misses some; the assay was immunoSEQ multiplex PCR. In the table there are tens of thousands of clones, about 93% of which are singletons. Sequencing was done on a sample of blood. Receptors originate from a person between 65 and 79 years old with breast cancer. CDR3s include the opening cysteine and the closing phenylalanine or tryptophan. The D gene is left open where the match is weak. The size of a clone is reported for some rows only, either as once, few or many, or as a class for expanded clones.

J | D | V | size | CDR3 | DNA
TRBJ1-5 | TRBD1 | TRBV2 | NA | CASRGTGVLNQPQHF | TGTGCCAGCAGGGGGACAGGGGTCCTCAATCAGCCCCAGCATTTT
TRBJ2-3 | TRBD2 | TRBV6-5 | NA | CASRAPGGDTQYF | TGTGCCAGCAGGGCCCCGGGGGGAGATACGCAGTATTTT
TRBJ1-2 | TRBD1 | TRBV7-2 | once | CASSRQGSNYGYTF | TGTGCCAGCAGCCGACAGGGGTCCAACTATGGCTACACCTTC
TRBJ2-7 | TRBD2 | TRBV11-2 | NA | CASSLEAAWLAGGSSYEQYF | TGTGCCAGCAGCTTAGAGGCGGCGTGGCTAGCGGGGGGGAGCTCCTACGAGCAGTACTTC
TRBJ1-2 | TRBD1 | TRBV18 | NA | CASSPGQGRDYGYTF | TGTGCCAGCTCACCGGGACAGGGGAGGGACTATGGCTACACCTTC
TRBJ2-1 | TRBD2 | TRBV27 | NA | CASSATFFVAGVSYNEQFF | TGTGCCAGCAGTGCAACCTTCTTTGTAGCGGGAGTGTCCTACAATGAGCAGTTCTTC
TRBJ2-7 | TRBD2 | TRBV7-9 | NA | CASSTEGAGGYEQYF | TGTGCCAGCAGCACCGAAGGGGCGGGGGGGTACGAGCAGTACTTC
TRBJ2-2 | NA | TRBV4-1 | NA | CASSQDRGMTAGELFF | TGCGCCAGCAGCCAAGATCGAGGGATGACTGCCGGGGAGCTGTTTTTT
TRBJ1-2 | NA | TRBV19 | few | CASSMDILNYGYTF | TGTGCCAGTAGTATGGACATACTTAACTATGGCTACACCTTC
TRBJ2-7 | TRBD1 | TRBV7-2 | NA | CASSLMLQGAYEQYF | TGTGCCAGCAGCTTAATGCTCCAGGGGGCCTACGAGCAGTACTTC
TRBJ2-7 | NA | TRBV19 | few | CASSRKGVEAYEQYF | TGTGCCAGTAGCCGGAAGGGAGTGGAGGCCTACGAGCAGTACTTC
TRBJ2-5 | TRBD2 | TRBV2 | NA | CASRSGLDAETQYF | TGTGCCAGCAGATCCGGACTAGATGCTGAGACCCAGTACTTC
TRBJ2-3 | NA | TRBV9 | NA | CASSVDRYTDTQYF | TGTGCCAGCAGCGTAGACAGGTACACAGATACGCAGTATTTT
TRBJ2-2 | NA | TRBV7-3 | NA | CASSPDYSNTGELFF | TGTGCCAGCAGCCCGGACTATTCGAACACCGGGGAGCTGTTTTTT
TRBJ2-7 | TRBD1 | TRBV5-4 | NA | CASSSQGVRYEQYF | TGTGCCAGCAGCTCGCAGGGGGTCCGATACGAGCAGTACTTC
TRBJ2-1 | TRBD2 | TRBV5-4 | NA | CASSLAPGLVSYEQFF | TGTGCCAGCAGCTTGGCCCCGGGACTAGTCAGTTATGAGCAGTTCTTC
TRBJ1-2 | NA | TRBV25-1 | NA | CASSDRDRPSGYTF | TGTGCCAGCAGTGACCGTGACAGGCCCAGCGGCTACACCTTC
TRBJ1-2 | TRBD1 | TRBV4-3 | NA | CASSYSGTGTGYTF | TGCGCCAGCAGCTATTCCGGGACAGGGACCGGCTACACCTTC
TRBJ2-3 | NA | TRBV7-2 | NA | CASSTGLFTDTQYF | TGTGCCAGCAGCACGGGACTGTTCACAGATACGCAGTATTTT
TRBJ1-1 | NA | TRBV19 | few | CASSTGAMNTEAFF | TGTGCCAGTAGTACAGGCGCCATGAACACTGAAGCTTTCTTT
TRBJ1-2 | NA | TRBV4-1 | NA | CASSQVGGFYGYTF | TGCGCCAGCAGCCAAGTCGGAGGGTTCTATGGCTACACCTTC
TRBJ1-1 | TRBD1 | TRBV14 | few | CASSPQPGQGATEAFF | TGTGCCAGCAGCCCCCAACCCGGACAGGGGGCCACTGAAGCTTTCTTT
TRBJ1-1 | NA | TRBV27 | NA | CASSFLRDTEAFF | TGTGCCAGCAGCTTCCTCCGGGACACTGAAGCTTTCTTT
TRBJ1-1 | TRBD1 | TRBV5-1 | NA | CASSQGVGATEAFF | TGCGCCAGCAGCCAGGGGGTGGGGGCCACTGAAGCTTTCTTT
TRBJ1-2 | NA | TRBV30 | NA | CASKPAGTNYGYTF | TGTGCCTCAAAACCGGCAGGTACTAACTATGGCTACACCTTC
TRBJ1-2 | TRBD1 | TRBV28 | NA | CASSLNLGQGAYGYTF | TGTGCCAGCAGTTTAAATTTGGGACAGGGGGCGTATGGCTACACCTTC
TRBJ1-2 | TRBD1 | TRBV19 | NA | CASSRTGFYGYTF | TGTGCCAGTAGCCGGACAGGATTCTATGGCTACACCTTC
TRBJ1-4 | NA | TRBV19 | NA | CASSPGDHEKLFF | TGTGCCAGTTCGCCAGGGGATCACGAAAAACTGTTTTTT
TRBJ1-4 | TRBD1 | TRBV11-2 | NA | CASSLAGGDEKLFF | TGTGCCAGCAGCTTAGCAGGGGGTGATGAAAAACTGTTTTTT
TRBJ2-5 | TRBD2 | TRBV11-2 | NA | CASSPSGGGSQYF | TGTGCCAGCAGCCCATCGGGGGGGGGCTCCCAGTACTTC
TRBJ2-3 | TRBD2 | TRBV6-1 | NA | CASSATGLAGGTQYF | TGTGCCAGCAGCGCAACTGGACTAGCTGGAGGTACGCAGTATTTT
TRBJ1-2 | TRBD1 | TRBV25-1 | NA | CASSSPLAGGYGYTF | TGTGCCAGCAGTTCTCCCCTGGCAGGGGGCTATGGCTACACCTTC
TRBJ1-3 | NA | TRBV5-1 | NA | CASSLDSSGNTIYF | TGCGCCAGCAGCTTGGACAGCTCTGGAAACACCATATATTTT
TRBJ2-3 | NA | TRBV7-2 | NA | CASSLDYADTQYF | TGTGCCAGCAGCTTAGACTACGCAGATACGCAGTATTTT
TRBJ2-1 | NA | TRBV27 | NA | CASSFNSYNEQFF | TGTGCCAGCAGTTTTAACTCGTACAATGAGCAGTTCTTC